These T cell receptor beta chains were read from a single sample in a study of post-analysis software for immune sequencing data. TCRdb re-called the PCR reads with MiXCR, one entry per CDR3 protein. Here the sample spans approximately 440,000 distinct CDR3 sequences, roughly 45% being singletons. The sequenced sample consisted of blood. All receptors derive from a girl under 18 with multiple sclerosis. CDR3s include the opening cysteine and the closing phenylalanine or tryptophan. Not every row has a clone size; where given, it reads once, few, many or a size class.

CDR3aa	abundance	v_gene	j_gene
CSVMDRGGGETQYF	few	TRBV29-1	TRBJ2-5
CASGRTGGPYNEQFF	NA	TRBV6-5	TRBJ2-1
CASSSYSTPIYEQYF	few	TRBV27	TRBJ2-7
CASSERGLAGVETQYF	NA	TRBV9	TRBJ2-5
CASSWGPNTNQPQHF	NA	TRBV19	TRBJ1-5
CSANGLAGGWETQYF	NA	TRBV20-1	NA
CASSQPGGPGEQYF	NA	TRBV4-1	NA
CSAGREAKNTEAFF	NA	TRBV20-1	TRBJ1-1
CSANRGGLTDTQYF	NA	TRBV20-1	TRBJ2-3
CASSSRTSGAETQYF	NA	TRBV5-1	TRBJ2-5
CSVWASGTQYF	few	TRBV20-1	TRBJ2-3
CASSPARSSGTNTGELFF	NA	TRBV5-1	TRBJ2-2
CASSPGVAGGNEQFF	few	TRBV4-1	TRBJ2-1
CASSLATSGRGDTQYF	few	TRBV7-9	TRBJ2-3
CSANLGTSGTSTDTQYF	few	TRBV20-1	TRBJ2-3
CASSYLAEGSYNEQFF	NA	TRBV6-2/TRBV6-3	TRBJ2-1
CSARPFGYQPQHF	NA	TRBV20-1	TRBJ1-5
CASSLRDRGWDEQFF	NA	TRBV12-3/TRBV12-4	TRBJ2-1
CASSPSSGQGAETQYF	NA	TRBV11-1	TRBJ2-5
CSVEGGGASGANVRTF	NA	TRBV29-1	TRBJ2-6
CASRENRDGRFEQYF	NA	TRBV10-2	NA